The 20 T cell receptor beta chains listed next were all sequenced from one sample in a study of blood T cells in healthy people across ages. A sample-barcoded 5' primer and a J-beta primer mix were used in a second PCR of roughly 6 to 11 cycles. TCRdb redid the calling of the 5' RACE reads with MiXCR, one entry per CDR3 protein. The sample includes about 1.1 million distinct CDR3 sequences, more than 30% of them seen just once. The source material was blood. The receptor set was obtained from a man aged 18 to 30 in good health.

As concerns this clonotype: A much larger clone differs by one base, so this may be a read error. The chain is built from TRBV9 and TRBJ2-3, with D maybe TRBD1 (5 bases). In germline, CDR1 is SGDLS, CDR2 YYNGEE. V shed 5 bases and J shed 1 base, with 14 bases lying between them. This CDR3 has 15 amino acids. The CDR3 spells CASRKGVGGTDTQYF. The CDR3 region has the DNA TGTGCCAGCAGAAAAGGGGTGGGCGGCACAGATACGCAGTATTTT.

V is TRBV20-1 and J is TRBJ2-7; TRBD1 matches at 10 bases. The CDR3 is made up of 14 amino acids. V was pared by 6 bases and J by 0 bases, with 5 bases of the junction left unmatched. CDR1 and CDR2 from the germline V gene are DFQATT and SNEGSKA (reference sequence). The CDR3: CSAQTGGYSYEQYF. CDR3 DNA sequence: TGCAGTGCACAGACAGGGGGCTACTCCTACGAGCAGTACTTC.

This clonotype was seen a handful of times. The rearrangement links TRBV12-5 to TRBJ2-1; D might be TRBD1 (5 bases). This CDR3 comprises 12 residues. In germline, CDR1 is LGHNT, CDR2 FRNRAP. V lost 7 bases and J lost 6, with 10 bases in between. CDR3 in DNA: TGTGCTAGTGAGGCAGGGCGCAATGAGCAGTTCTTC. This translates into CASEAGRNEQFF.

This clonotype has just a few counts. The chain uses TRBV2 and TRBJ1-2, with D possibly matching TRBD1 (5 bases). Germline V gives CDR1 SNHLY, CDR2 FYNNEI. CDR3 length equals 12 residues. Trimming cost V 5 bases and J 2 bases, with 6 bases left between them. The CDR3 here is CASSWDNYGYTF. The CDR3 coding sequence is TGTGCCAGCAGTTGGGACAACTATGGCTACACCTTC. The variable domain in full, completed from reference TRBV2 and TRBJ1-2, reads EPEVTQTPSHQVTQMGQEVILRCVPISNHLYFYWYRQILGQKVEFLVSFYNNEISEKSEIFDDQFSVERPDGSNFTLKIRSTKLEDSAMYFCASSWDNYGYTFGSGTRLTVV.

The chain combines TRBV29-1 with TRBJ2-1, with 7 bases fitting TRBD1. The CDR3 runs 15 residues. CDR1 and CDR2 (germline): SQVTM, ANQGSEA. The J segment lost 5 bases and the V segment lost 7 bases, leaving 14 bases of the junction unmatched. CDR3 residues: CSAVERGLGDNEQFF. In DNA form, the CDR3 reads TGCAGCGCCGTTGAAAGGGGGCTGGGGGACAATGAGCAGTTCTTC.

The table lists this clonotype with many counts. This chain links TRBV27 with TRBJ2-3; D is undetermined. This CDR3 has 12 amino acids. V lost 8 bases to trimming and J lost 2 bases, with 8 bases between them. The germline V gene encodes CDR1 MNHEY and CDR2 SMNVEV (reference sequence). CDR3 sequence: CASGTNTDTQYF. The CDR3 DNA follows: TGTGCCAGCGGTACCAACACAGATACGCAGTATTTT.

The chain employs TRBV10-3 and TRBJ2-2; D is perhaps TRBD2 (6 bases). CDR3 size: 17 residues. Germline lookup yields CDR1 ENHRY and CDR2 SYGVKD. Trimming stripped 0 bases from V and 4 bases from J, with 15 bases between. In DNA form, the CDR3 reads TGTGCCATCAGTGAGTCGGAGGGACCCCCCAGCACCGGGGAGCTGTTTTTT. Translating it yields CAISESEGPPSTGELFF.

CDR3 loop: CASSGEGSYGYTF. The CDR3 bases are TGTGCCAGCAGCGGAGAGGGGAGCTATGGCTACACCTTC. The V and J genes are TRBV7-2 and TRBJ1-2; the D gene is possibly TRBD1 (5 bases). Trimming removed 5 bases from V and 4 bases from J, with 11 bases in between. This CDR3 is 13 amino acids long. Per the germline V gene, CDR1 is SGHTA and CDR2 is FQGNSA.

V gene TRBV30 combines with J gene TRBJ2-3; 7 bases are shared with TRBD1. The V segment lost 3 bases and the J segment 3 bases; nucleotides outside the gene matches: 6. This CDR3 is built from 14 residues. Germline lookup yields CDR1 GTSNPN and CDR2 SVGIG (reference sequence). In DNA form, the CDR3 reads TGTGCCTGGAGCGCGGACAGGTCGACAGATACGCAGTATTTT. Translating gives CAWSADRSTDTQYF.

There are a few counts of this clonotype. The chain recombines TRBV4-2 with TRBJ2-2, with no clear D. Between the trimmed V and J ends, which lost 5 bases and 2 bases, there was a span of 12 bases. This CDR3 is 15 amino acids long. The germline gives CDR1 LGHNA, CDR2 YNFKEQ. DNA for the CDR3: TGTGCCAGCAGCTCAGACCAACCAAACACCGGGGAGCTGTTTTTT. It is translated as CASSSDQPNTGELFF.

The chain links TRBV5-1 to TRBJ1-1, with 8 bases matching TRBD1. The CDR3 totals 15 residues. Germline CDR1 is SGHRS and CDR2 is YFSETQ. The ends lost 2 bases at V and 5 bases at J; junction bases unmatched: 8. CDR3 protein: CASSFNGQGGTEAFF. In DNA, the CDR3 is TGCGCCAGCAGCTTCAACGGACAGGGTGGGACTGAAGCTTTCTTT.

This chain joins TRBV5-1 and TRBJ2-1, with D possibly TRBD1 on 5 matching bases. Germline V CDR1 and CDR2: SGHRS, YFSETQ. The CDR3 is made up of 14 amino acids. Trimming cost V 4 bases and J 6 bases, with 14 bases left between them. The CDR3 region has the DNA TGCGCCAGCAGCGCGGACATCGCGCGCAATGAGCAGTTCTTC. Its protein is CASSADIARNEQFF.

The chain carries TRBV4-2 and TRBJ1-5; TRBD1 might be the D (6 bases). V lost 0 bases to trimming and J lost 6 bases, with 15 bases between them. The CDR3 sequence is 16 residues long. CDR1 LGHNA and CDR2 YNFKEQ come from the germline V gene. CDR3 residues: CASSQEGQRVGQPQHF. The CDR3 nucleotides are TGTGCCAGCAGCCAAGAAGGACAGAGGGTCGGTCAGCCCCAGCATTTT.

CDR3 region: CSARTDGDHGYTF. As DNA, the CDR3 is TGCAGTGCTAGGACCGACGGGGACCATGGCTACACCTTC. The chain joins TRBV20-1 to TRBJ1-2; possibly TRBD1 for D (5 bases). This CDR3 is 13 amino acids long. The V end was cut by 3 bases, the J end by 6 bases, with 14 bases between. Looked up from germline, CDR1 is DFQATT and CDR2 is SNEGSKA (reference sequence).

On this clonotype itself: This may come from a read error, since a much larger clone is one base off. The V call is TRBV7-2, the J call TRBJ2-5; D might be TRBD1 or TRBD2, each matching 5 bases. Germline V gene data show CDR1 as SGHTA and CDR2 as FQGNSA. The V end lost 0 bases, the J end lost 11 bases, and 16 bases lay between the germline ends. There are 14 residues in the CDR3. CDR3 region: CASSLAGTVNEQYF. The CDR3 coding sequence is TGTGCCAGCAGCTTAGCGGGGACGGTCAATGAGCAGTACTTC.

The CDR3 loop reads CASSAQPTDTQYF. The CDR3 coding sequence is TGCGCCAGCAGCGCACAACCCACAGATACGCAGTATTTT. The chain couples TRBV4-3 to TRBJ2-3, with D hard to call. CDR3 length: 13 residues. Germline V gene sequence: CDR1 LGHNA, CDR2 YSLEER. V was pared by 5 bases and J by 2 bases, with 8 bases between.

This clonotype was recorded only once. V and J are TRBV2 and TRBJ2-3; possibly TRBD2 for D (6 bases). The V gene lost 7 bases and the J gene lost 1 base, with 15 bases spanning the gap. CDR3 length equals 15 residues. CDR1 SNHLY and CDR2 FYNNEI come from the germline V gene. DNA for the CDR3: TGTGCCAGCATCCCCGCGCCGGGGGGCACAGATACGCAGTATTTT. It encodes CASIPAPGGTDTQYF.

The table lists this clonotype with a few counts. The gene calls are TRBV12-3 or TRBV12-4 and TRBJ1-1; D might be TRBD1 (5 bases). This CDR3 has 15 residues. Trimming took 3 bases from V and 0 from J, leaving 11 bases between them. CDR3 nucleotide sequence: TGTGCCAGCAGTTTTCAGGGCCGCCTGAACACTGAAGCTTTCTTT. Its protein product is CASSFQGRLNTEAFF.

This chain connects TRBV2 to TRBJ1-2; D possibly corresponds to TRBD1 (5 bases). The CDR3 sequence is 15 residues long. Germline V gives CDR1 SNHLY, CDR2 FYNNEI. The V end lost 10 bases, the J end lost 1 base, and 19 bases lay between the germline ends. CDR3 nucleotides: TGTGCCAAGACAGCCCCTTATAGTTATAACTATGGCTACACCTTC. This codes for CAKTAPYSYNYGYTF.

About this clonotype: At one of its ends the junction is not consistent with the germline gene, which may arise from a read error. The rearrangement uses TRBV4-3 and TRBJ2-5; D unresolved. The CDR3 has 13 amino acids. CDR1 LGHNA and CDR2 YSLEER come from the germline V gene. CDR3 in DNA: TGCGCCAGCAACCAAGGTTTACGAGAGACCCAGTACTTC. Translated: CASNQGLRETQYF.